Listed here are 29 T cell receptor beta chains from one sample, sequenced in a study of shared clonotypes between healthy human individuals. Sequencing was performed with immunoSEQ multiplex PCR; in TCRdb, only in-frame clones are kept and a portion is missing. Here the sample spans approximately 2.4 million clones, approximately 96% being singletons. The sample consisted of naive CD4+ T cells sorted from blood. Subset indicated: CD45RA+ positively selected. The origin of the receptors is a young man in good health.

V and J are TRBV7-2 and TRBJ2-5, with 13 bases identical to TRBD2. Trimming at V came to 5 bases and at J to 5 bases, leaving 8 bases not matched to a gene. Germline V gene data show CDR1 as SGHTA and CDR2 as FQGNSA. This CDR3 contains 16 residues. CDR3 loop: CASSLGLAGAWETQYF. CDR3 nucleotide sequence: TGTGCCAGCAGCCTAGGACTAGCGGGAGCGTGGGAGACCCAGTACTTC.

This chain joins TRBV19 and TRBJ2-7; 9 bases agree with TRBD2. Germline V gene data show CDR1 as LNHDA and CDR2 as SQIVND (reference sequence). The V segment lost 5 bases and the J segment 0 bases; nucleotides outside the gene matches: 5. This CDR3 has 15 amino acids. The CDR3 region is CASSVDSGSSYEQYF. The CDR3, as DNA: TGTGCCAGTAGTGTCGATAGCGGGAGCTCCTACGAGCAGTACTTC.

V and J are TRBV4-1 and TRBJ1-6; D is unclear. Per the germline V gene, CDR1 is MGHRA and CDR2 is YSYEKL. This CDR3 is built from 15 residues. Deletions cut 0 bases from V and 7 bases from J, with 10 bases between. The CDR3 nucleotides read TGCGCCAGCAGCCAAGAACTCGGGGAAAATTCACCCCTCCACTTT. Translating gives CASSQELGENSPLHF.

This rearrangement joins TRBV6-5 to TRBJ1-2; 7 nucleotides agree with TRBD1. The CDR3 covers 12 residues. Germline CDR1 MNHEY, CDR2 SVGAGI. V shed 6 bases and J 8 bases; nucleotides not matched to a gene: 6. CDR3 coding DNA: TGTGCCAGCAGCCGGATAGGGGGCGGCTACACCTTC. This codes for CASSRIGGGYTF.

This chain joins TRBV7-3 and TRBJ2-1; the match to TRBD2 covers 8 bases. The ends lost 1 base at V and 8 bases at J; junction bases unmatched: 7. Germline V gene data show CDR1 as SGHTA and CDR2 as FQGTGA. The CDR3 is 15 amino acids. CDR3 residues: CASSLNTGGPHEQFF. CDR3 nucleotide sequence: TGTGCCAGCAGCTTAAATACGGGGGGGCCGCATGAGCAGTTCTTC.

This clone came up once. This chain connects TRBV28 to TRBJ1-4; no definite D call. Germline CDR1 is MDHEN and CDR2 is SYDVKM. Trimming left V 7 bases short and J 7 bases short, with 13 bases between. This CDR3 comprises 13 residues. CDR3 in amino acids: CASTQVMGEKLFF. As DNA, the CDR3 is TGTGCCAGCACCCAAGTTATGGGTGAAAAACTGTTTTTT.

With respect to this clone: The sample has other DNA sequences that encode this CDR3 too. This chain joins TRBV7-9 and TRBJ1-1; D unresolved. V was pared by 5 bases and J by 0 bases, with 4 bases between. The germline CDR1 and CDR2 sequences are SEHNR and FQNEAQ (reference sequence). CDR3 length equals 12 residues. In DNA, the CDR3 is TGTGCCAGCAGCCGACTGAACACTGAAGCTTTCTTT. Its protein is CASSRLNTEAFF.

This sequence joins TRBV15 and TRBJ2-7; 7 bases align to TRBD1. The CDR3 loop spans 15 amino acids. The germline CDR1 and CDR2 sequences are LNHNV and YYDKDF (reference sequence). The junction had 8 bases not matched to a gene; V was cut back by 0 bases and J by 6 bases. Written as DNA, the CDR3 is TGTGCCACCAGCAGAGATCCCCTGACAGGGTTCGAGCAGTACTTC. Protein sequence: CATSRDPLTGFEQYF.

The chain recombines TRBV18 with TRBJ2-3; no clear D. The germline gives CDR1 KGHSH, CDR2 LQKENI. V dropped 3 bases and J dropped 1 base, with 14 bases sitting between them. CDR3 length equals 16 residues. The CDR3 sequence: CASSPRRSPGTDTQYF. DNA for the CDR3: TGTGCCAGCTCACCCCGCAGGTCTCCTGGCACAGATACGCAGTATTTT.

The chain uses TRBV29-1 and TRBJ2-3, with D maybe TRBD2 (6 bases). V lost 7 bases, J lost 9 bases, and 11 bases lay in between. Germline CDR1 SQVTM, CDR2 ANQGSEA. The CDR3 extends over 10 amino acids. CDR3 in amino acids: CSAREDTQYF. CDR3 DNA sequence: TGCAGCGCCAGGGAGGACACGCAGTATTTT.

The V gene is TRBV7-2, the J gene TRBJ2-6; the D gene is possibly TRBD1 (6 bases). Trimming shortened V by 4 bases and J by 4 bases, and 11 bases separated the two germline ends. This CDR3 has 15 residues. Germline values: CDR1 SGHTA, CDR2 FQGNSA. In DNA, the CDR3 is TGTGCCAGCAGCTCTCAGGGGACCGGGGCCAACGTCCTGACTTTC. It encodes CASSSQGTGANVLTF.

The chain is built from TRBV28 and TRBJ2-7, with D unclear. Germline-derived CDR1 and CDR2 are MDHEN and SYDVKM. Trimming removed 2 bases at V and 0 bases at J, with 14 bases between. The CDR3 covers 16 residues. The CDR3 DNA reads as TGTGCCAGCAGTTTAAGTAGAAGGGTACCCTCCTACGAGCAGTACTTC. This codes for CASSLSRRVPSYEQYF.

The gene calls are TRBV6-1 and TRBJ2-3, with D hard to call. V shed 3 bases and J shed 0 bases, with 10 bases lying between them. Germline V gene sequence: CDR1 MNHNS, CDR2 SASEGT. CDR3 length equals 15 residues. CDR3 DNA: TGTGCCAGCAGTGAGCAATCCGTGAGCACAGATACGCAGTATTTT. Translation: CASSEQSVSTDTQYF.

The V gene is TRBV6-1, the J gene TRBJ1-1; D is undetermined. This CDR3 comprises 13 residues. CDR1 and CDR2 from the germline V gene are MNHNS and SASEGT. The V end was cut by 7 bases, the J end by 2 bases, with 11 bases between. The CDR3 spells CASTLEPNTEAFF. The CDR3 nucleotides are TGTGCCAGCACCTTGGAACCTAACACTGAAGCTTTCTTT.

As concerns this clone: Other DNA variants within this sample encode the same CDR3. This chain links TRBV10-2 with TRBJ2-7; D remains unclear. Trimming removed 1 base at V and 3 bases at J, with 4 bases between. The CDR3 has 12 residues. From germline, CDR1 is WSHSY and CDR2 SAAADI. CDR3 in DNA: TGCGCCAGCAGTGAGTTGGGCTACGAGCAGTACTTC. The encoded protein is CASSELGYEQYF.

This clone was observed a single time. The chain joins TRBV28 to TRBJ2-2; 8 nucleotides agree with TRBD1. This CDR3 has 14 residues. The V gene's germline CDR1 is MDHEN and CDR2 SYDVKM. With V trimmed by 7 bases and J by 4 bases, 5 bases remained unmatched. The CDR3, as DNA: TGTGCCAGCATCGAGACAGGGGCCACCGGGGAGCTGTTTTTT. The encoded protein is CASIETGATGELFF.

The rearrangement links TRBV9 to TRBJ1-5; 7 nucleotides align to TRBD1. Germline values: CDR1 SGDLS, CDR2 YYNGEE. CDR3 length: 16 residues. After removal of 2 bases from V and 3 bases from J, the junction contained 8 bases not matched to a gene. CDR3 in DNA: TGTGCCAGCAGCGTGGGGACAGCCAAATTCAATCAGCCCCAGCATTTT. Its protein is CASSVGTAKFNQPQHF.

This chain links TRBV19 with TRBJ1-6; TRBD1 matches 7 bases. After removal of 7 bases from V and 6 bases from J, the junction contained 6 bases not matched to a gene. This CDR3 has 14 amino acids. Germline-derived CDR1 and CDR2 are LNHDA and SQIVND (reference sequence). Here the CDR3 DNA reads TGTGCCAGTAACCTTGGACAGGTTAATTCACCCCTCCACTTT. It codes for CASNLGQVNSPLHF.

This chain joins TRBV7-9 and TRBJ2-3; weak D call: TRBD2 (6 bases). The V gene's germline CDR1 is SEHNR and CDR2 FQNEAQ (reference sequence). CDR3 size: 14 residues. The V end was cut by 3 bases, the J end by 3 bases, with 10 bases between. As DNA, the CDR3 is TGTGCCAGCAGCTTTGGAGGGTTGACAGATACGCAGTATTTT. It translates to CASSFGGLTDTQYF.

V gene TRBV7-3 combines with J gene TRBJ2-7; 15 bases map to TRBD2. Germline-derived CDR1 and CDR2 are SGHTA and FQGTGA. J was trimmed by 4 bases and V by 5 bases; bases with no gene match: 3. This CDR3 contains 15 residues. The CDR3 coding sequence is TGTGCCAGCAGCCCAGGACTAGCGGGGGGGTACGAGCAGTACTTC. This sequence encodes CASSPGLAGGYEQYF.

The gene calls are TRBV6-5 and TRBJ2-5; 7 nucleotides agree with TRBD1. The CDR3 length is 15 residues. Trimming removed 2 bases from V and 7 bases from J; junction bases left unmatched: 10. Germline V CDR1 and CDR2: MNHEY, SVGAGI. The CDR3 DNA reads as TGTGCCAGCAGTTACACCCCGACAGGGCATGGGACCCAGTACTTC. Residues: CASSYTPTGHGTQYF.

V gene TRBV5-1 combines with J gene TRBJ1-3; TRBD1 aligns across 10 bases. The CDR3 has 15 residues. Germline CDR1 SGHRS, CDR2 YFSETQ. The J segment lost 2 bases and the V segment lost 3 bases, leaving 2 bases of the junction unmatched. CDR3 in amino acids: CASSSGQGAGNTIYF. CDR3 DNA: TGCGCCAGCAGCTCAGGACAGGGGGCTGGAAACACCATATATTTT.

The chain employs TRBV19 and TRBJ2-5; 11 nucleotides align to TRBD2. Trimming at V came to 4 bases and at J to 2 bases, leaving 6 bases not matched to a gene. This CDR3 contains 16 residues. Germline CDR1 LNHDA, CDR2 SQIVND (reference sequence). The CDR3 nucleotides read TGTGCCAGTAGTACCCGACTAGCGGGACCTCAAGAGACCCAGTACTTC. It is translated as CASSTRLAGPQETQYF.

This clone was recorded once. The chain combines TRBV29-1 with TRBJ2-5, with 7 bases that match TRBD2. This CDR3 spans 14 amino acids. Germline V gene data show CDR1 as SQVTM and CDR2 as ANQGSEA. The V gene end was trimmed by 7 bases and the J gene end by 4 bases; junction bases not matched to a gene: 12. The CDR3 is CSARTRGFGETQYF. DNA of the CDR3: TGCAGCGCCAGGACTAGGGGTTTTGGAGAGACCCAGTACTTC.

V usage is TRBV5-1 and J usage is TRBJ2-5, with 8 bases that match TRBD2. CDR1 and CDR2 from the germline V gene are SGHRS and YFSETQ. V was clipped by 0 bases and J by 4 bases; unmatched bases: 5. The CDR3 runs to 15 residues. Here the CDR3 DNA reads TGCGCCAGCAGCTTGGACGGGAGGGCCATAGAGACCCAGTACTTC. This sequence encodes CASSLDGRAIETQYF.

V is TRBV4-1 and J is TRBJ2-2, with 9 bases matching TRBD2. The germline gives CDR1 MGHRA, CDR2 YSYEKL. V gave up 2 bases and J gave up 9 bases; unmatched junction bases: 16. The length of the CDR3 is 18 residues. The CDR3 region is CASSQYDTTSGPGWELFF. CDR3 coding DNA: TGCGCCAGCAGCCAATACGACACGACTAGCGGTCCTGGGTGGGAGCTGTTTTTT.

The chain links TRBV7-2 to TRBJ1-2, with D maybe TRBD1 (5 bases). Trimming pared 3 bases from V and 2 bases from J, leaving 7 bases between. The CDR3 contains 13 residues. The germline V gene encodes CDR1 SGHTA and CDR2 FQGNSA. DNA for the CDR3: TGTGCCAGCAGCTTGAACAGGAACTATGGCTACACCTTC. Its protein product is CASSLNRNYGYTF.

V gene TRBV15 combines with J gene TRBJ2-7; D may be TRBD1 (6 bases). V lost 3 bases, J lost 4 bases, and 13 bases lay in between. The CDR3 spans 14 residues. Germline lookup yields CDR1 LNHNV and CDR2 YYDKDF (reference sequence). The chain's CDR3 is CATSRETGHYEQYF. The CDR3 nucleotides read TGTGCCACCAGCAGGGAGACAGGACATTACGAGCAGTACTTC.

The chain couples TRBV5-6 to TRBJ2-3, with 9 bases aligning to TRBD2. The CDR3 sequence is 15 residues long. CDR1 SGHDT and CDR2 YYEEEE come from the germline V gene. V was clipped by 3 bases and J by 6 bases; unmatched bases: 8. The CDR3 region is CASSWIAGAVDTQYF. As DNA, the CDR3 is TGTGCCAGCAGCTGGATAGCGGGAGCTGTGGATACGCAGTATTTT.